The 22 T cell receptor beta chains below were found in one sample sequenced in a study of blood T cell repertoires in COVID-19. Here immunoSEQ multiplex PCR was the method, and the copy in TCRdb shows in-frame clones only, minus some. Of 150,000 to 160,000 clones listed, 80% to 90% are singletons. Sequencing was performed on peripheral blood. These receptors originate from a woman aged 45-59 years with acute or convalescent COVID-19.

The chain has TRBV6-5 and TRBJ2-1; D not resolved. In germline, CDR1 is MNHEY, CDR2 SVGAGI. Trimming took off 5 bases at V and 4 bases at J, with 9 bases between the two ends. This CDR3 is built from 13 residues. The CDR3 DNA follows: TGTGCCAGCAGTCAACCTAATTACAATGAGCAGTTCTTC. This codes for CASSQPNYNEQFF.

The chain has TRBV10-3 and TRBJ1-5; 9 nucleotides line up with TRBD1. This CDR3 region has 16 residues. The V and J ends lost 6 bases and 1 base, in that order; junction bases with no gene match: 7. Germline V gives CDR1 ENHRY, CDR2 SYGVKD. Here the CDR3 reads CAISPQGAGSNQPQHF. CDR3 nucleotides: TGTGCCATCAGCCCACAGGGGGCTGGGAGCAATCAGCCCCAGCATTTT.

J is TRBJ1-2 and V is TRBV24-1, with 7 bases identical to TRBD1. V gave up 0 bases and J gave up 8 bases; unmatched junction bases: 23. The germline CDR1 and CDR2 sequences are KGHDR and SFDVKD. This CDR3 contains 20 residues. CDR3 sequence: CATSDLVPGDRACLIWGYTF. Here the CDR3 DNA reads TGTGCCACCAGTGATTTGGTCCCTGGAGACAGGGCTTGTCTGATATGGGGCTACACCTTC.

CDR3 DNA sequence: TGTGCCAGCAGTGAGGGGTCAGGGGATATGGGGGACCCCCAGCATTTT. Encoded protein: CASSEGSGDMGDPQHF. This chain links TRBV6-1 with TRBJ1-5; D possibly corresponds to TRBD1 (6 bases). CDR3 length: 16 residues. Germline assignment: CDR1 MNHNS and CDR2 SASEGT. V dropped 3 bases and J dropped 10 bases, with 22 bases sitting between them.

J is TRBJ1-4 and V is TRBV27; 7 nucleotides match TRBD1. CDR1 is MNHEY and CDR2 is SMNVEV in the germline V gene (reference sequence). The CDR3 has 14 amino acids. J lost 7 bases, V lost 3 bases, and 5 bases had no gene match. Here the CDR3 reads CASSFQGTAEKLFF. The CDR3, as DNA: TGTGCCAGCAGTTTCCAAGGGACAGCTGAAAAACTGTTTTTT.

The chain employs TRBV5-4 and TRBJ2-2; 9 bases fit TRBD1. Germline values: CDR1 SGHNT, CDR2 YYREEE (reference sequence). This CDR3 has 15 residues. V lost 4 bases to trimming and J lost 6 bases; unmatched junction nucleotides: 7. CDR3 DNA: TGTGCCAGCAGCACCCGACAGGGGGACGCCGGGGAGCTGTTTTTT. Translating it yields CASSTRQGDAGELFF. Looking up the rest from reference TRBV5-4 and TRBJ2-2 gives the full variable domain: ETGVTQSPTHLIKTRGQQVTLRCSSQSGHNTVSWYQQALGQGPQFIFQYYREEENGRGNFPPRFSGLQFPNYSSELNVNALELDDSALYLCASSTRQGDAGELFFGEGSRLTVL.

V and J are TRBV19 and TRBJ1-2; D remains ambiguous. The germline V gene encodes CDR1 LNHDA and CDR2 SQIVND (reference sequence). V lost 3 bases and J 4 bases, leaving 12 bases between the germline ends. The CDR3 loop spans 14 amino acids. In nucleotides, the CDR3 is TGTGCCAGTAGTATGGAGATTCTCGGCTATGGCTACACCTTC. It yields the protein CASSMEILGYGYTF.

This clone was seen only a few times. This rearrangement joins TRBV6-1 to TRBJ1-1; 7 bases are shared with TRBD1. This CDR3 region has 14 residues. J was trimmed by 5 bases and V by 1 base; bases with no gene match: 4. Germline CDR1 and CDR2: MNHNS and SASEGT. The chain's CDR3 is CASSEGQGETEAFF. CDR3 in DNA: TGTGCCAGCAGTGAAGGACAGGGAGAAACTGAAGCTTTCTTT.

The J gene is TRBJ2-7, the V gene TRBV4-2; D is perhaps TRBD1 (6 bases). V was shortened by 4 bases and J by 2 bases, with 12 bases between the two germline ends. The CDR3 consists of 14 residues. CDR1 LGHNA and CDR2 YNFKEQ come from the germline V gene. The CDR3 spells CASSLGQSAYEQYF. DNA for the CDR3: TGTGCCAGCAGCCTAGGACAGAGCGCCTACGAGCAGTACTTC.

The rearrangement links TRBV19 to TRBJ1-5; 7 nucleotides line up with TRBD1. J was trimmed by 11 bases and V by 3 bases; bases with no gene match: 4. The CDR3 loop spans 12 amino acids. Germline V gene data show CDR1 as LNHDA and CDR2 as SQIVND (reference sequence). CDR3 in DNA: TGTGCCAGTAGTATGGGCAGGGGGGCCCAGCATTTT. Translating it yields CASSMGRGAQHF.

The genes are TRBV2 and TRBJ1-3; no definite D call. The V and J ends lost 2 bases and 0 bases respectively, with 8 bases between them. In germline, CDR1 is SNHLY, CDR2 FYNNEI. This CDR3 comprises 15 residues. The CDR3 reads CASSERRFSGNTIYF. For the CDR3, the DNA is TGTGCCAGCAGTGAAAGGCGGTTCTCTGGAAACACCATATATTTT.

The chain has TRBV30 and TRBJ2-7; 8 bases match TRBD2. CDR3 size: 13 residues. Germline V gives CDR1 GTSNPN, CDR2 SVGIG (reference sequence). With V trimmed by 5 bases and J by 1 base, 4 bases remained unmatched. The CDR3 spells CAWGLAASYEQYF. DNA of the CDR3: TGTGCCTGGGGACTAGCCGCGTCCTACGAGCAGTACTTC.

The V gene is TRBV6-1, the J gene TRBJ1-1, with D possibly matching TRBD1 (6 bases). The V gene lost 1 base and the J gene lost 3 bases, with 15 bases spanning the gap. Looked up from germline, CDR1 is MNHNS and CDR2 is SASEGT. The CDR3 loop spans 16 amino acids. The CDR3: CASSEGGGPPHTEAFF. The CDR3 DNA reads TGTGCCAGCAGTGAAGGCGGGGGGCCCCCCCACACTGAAGCTTTCTTT.

The V call is TRBV7-2, the J call TRBJ2-1; TRBD2 is a possible D gene (6 bases). With 1 base removed from V and 2 bases from J, the gap between germline ends came to 9 bases. The germline V gene has CDR1 SGHTA and CDR2 FQGNSA. CDR3 length: 15 amino acids. The DNA of the CDR3 is TGTGCCAGCAGCTTAGGCACTAGCACCTACAATGAGCAGTTCTTC. Amino acids: CASSLGTSTYNEQFF. Using reference TRBV7-2 and TRBJ2-1 for the parts outside the CDR3, the full variable domain is GAGVSQSPSNKVTEKGKDVELRCDPISGHTALYWYRQSLGQGLEFLIYFQGNSAPDKSGLPSDRFSAERTGGSVSTLTIQRTQQEDSAVYLCASSLGTSTYNEQFFGPGTRLTVL.

Written as DNA, the CDR3 is TGTGCCAGCAGCTTAGCCCCGGGGATGGGGTATTCCGGTTCACCCCTCCACTTT. This sequence encodes CASSLAPGMGYSGSPLHF. J is TRBJ1-6 and V is TRBV11-2; D is unresolved. The CDR3 runs 18 residues. Trimming shortened V by 1 base and J by 9 bases, and 22 bases separated the two germline ends. The germline gives CDR1 SGHAT, CDR2 FQNNGV.

This chain joins TRBV19 and TRBJ2-3, with 7 bases identical to TRBD1. The CDR3 has 13 amino acids. The V and J ends lost 4 bases and 5 bases, in that order; junction bases with no gene match: 3. CDR1 LNHDA and CDR2 SQIVND come from the germline V gene (reference sequence). CDR3 region: CASSTGQRDTQYF. The CDR3 DNA sequence: TGTGCCAGTAGTACGGGACAGAGAGATACGCAGTATTTT.

The rearrangement links TRBV5-1 to TRBJ1-1; 9 bases are a match to TRBD1. Germline V CDR1 and CDR2: SGHRS, YFSETQ. The CDR3 has 15 residues. The junction had 5 bases not matched to a gene; V was cut back by 4 bases and J by 1 base. CDR3 sequence (DNA): TGCGCCAGCAGCCCCCCGGGACAGGGGAACACTGAAGCTTTCTTT. This codes for CASSPPGQGNTEAFF.

V is TRBV9 and J is TRBJ2-1, with 9 bases that match TRBD2. Trimming removed 3 bases from V and 9 bases from J; junction bases left unmatched: 7. CDR3 length: 14 residues. The germline gives CDR1 SGDLS, CDR2 YYNGEE. The CDR3 is CASSDGRGGPEQFF. CDR3 DNA sequence: TGTGCCAGCAGCGATGGGCGGGGGGGCCCTGAGCAGTTCTTC.

This clone was seen a handful of times. This sequence joins TRBV5-8 and TRBJ1-2, with TRBD1 as a possible D gene (6 bases). Trimming took 6 bases from V and 4 from J, leaving 10 bases between them. The CDR3 is 12 amino acids. Germline CDR1 is SGHTS and CDR2 is YDEGEE. As DNA, the CDR3 is TGTGCCAGCAACAGGGCCCGCTATGGCTACACCTTC. It specifies CASNRARYGYTF.

This sequence joins TRBV12-5 and TRBJ2-2, with D perhaps matching TRBD2 (5 bases). Germline loops: CDR1 LGHNT, CDR2 FRNRAP. The CDR3 contains 12 residues. CDR3 residues: CASKGDTGELFF. CDR3 sequence (DNA): TGTGCCTCCAAGGGAGACACCGGGGAGCTGTTTTTT.

The gene calls are TRBV11-2 and TRBJ2-1; TRBD1 aligns across 10 bases. The CDR3 runs 13 residues. After removal of 7 bases from V and 5 bases from J, the junction contained 2 bases not matched to a gene. Germline V gives CDR1 SGHAT, CDR2 FQNNGV. The CDR3 DNA reads as TGTGCCAGCACTGGACAGGGGGACAATGAGCAGTTCTTC. Its translation: CASTGQGDNEQFF.

In DNA form, the CDR3 reads TGTGCCAGCAGCCAAGATGTAAGCGAACGCGAGCAGTACTTC. This translates into CASSQDVSEREQYF. The V call is TRBV3-1 (or the pseudogene TRBV3-2), the J call TRBJ2-7; D gene uncertain. The germline gives CDR1 LGHDT, CDR2 YNNKEL (reference sequence). V lost 0 bases to trimming and J lost 6 bases, with 12 bases between them. The CDR3 spans 14 residues.